The clone carrying this T cell receptor beta chain was observed a few times. Its target is not known. This entry is derived from a study of Ad26.COV2.S vaccination and SARS-CoV-2 variants. Turning to the study itself: Once or twice, 56 days apart, Ad26.COV2.S was delivered intramuscularly.

Study results and caveats: Substantial breadth was reported for post-vaccination spike-specific CD8+ and CD4+ T cells. Total T cell responses may have been underestimated by the TCR breadth and depth analyses. Recipients of either vaccine or placebo displayed similar breadth of non-spike TCRs.

Treatment here: 15 to 20 received Ad26.COV2.S at low or high dose, single or two shots; 5 received placebo; per-sample allocation not given. The samples were gathered on day 63 after the first injection of vaccine or placebo. The assay was immunoSEQ multiplex PCR, and TCRdb's table has in-frame clones only and misses some. The sample shows approximately 360,000 clones, about 83% of them seen only once. CDR3 length: 14 residues. V lost 6 bases to trimming and J lost 6 bases, with 14 bases between them. The germline V gene has CDR1 LNHDA and CDR2 SQIVND (reference sequence). The chain uses TRBV19 and TRBJ2-2; D tentatively fits TRBD1 or TRBD2 (5 bases each). The receptor was isolated from a person between 18 and 65 years old who received the Ad26.COV2.S COVID-19 vaccine or a placebo. The sequences come from peripheral blood, collected in a trial of Ad26.COV2.S vaccine versus placebo. Written as DNA, the CDR3 is TGTGCCAGTAGGGACCGGGACCACCCCGGGGAGCTGTTTTTT. This gives the protein CASRDRDHPGELFF.